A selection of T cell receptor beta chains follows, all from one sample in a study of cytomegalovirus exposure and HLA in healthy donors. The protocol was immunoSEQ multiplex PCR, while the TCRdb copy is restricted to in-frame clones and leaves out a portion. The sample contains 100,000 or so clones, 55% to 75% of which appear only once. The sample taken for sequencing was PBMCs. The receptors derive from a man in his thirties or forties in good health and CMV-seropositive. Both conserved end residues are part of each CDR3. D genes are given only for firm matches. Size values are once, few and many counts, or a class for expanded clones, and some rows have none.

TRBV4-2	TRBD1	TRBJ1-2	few	TGTGCCAGCAGCCATCAACAGGGGGACTATGGCTACACCTTC	CASSHQQGDYGYTF
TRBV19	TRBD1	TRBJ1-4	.	TGTGCCAGTAGTGGGGGACAGGCGGGAAGAACTAATGAAAAACTGTTTTTT	CASSGGQAGRTNEKLFF
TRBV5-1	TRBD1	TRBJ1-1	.	TGCGCCAGCAGCACTGGACAGGGGGCGATTATAGACACTGAAGCTTTCTTT	CASSTGQGAIIDTEAFF
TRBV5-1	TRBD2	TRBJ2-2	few	TGCGCCAGCAGCTTGATGGTAGCGGGGGGCACCGGGGAGCTGTTTTTT	CASSLMVAGGTGELFF
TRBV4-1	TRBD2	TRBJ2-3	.	TGCGCCAGCAGCCAACAATCGGGGACTAGCGGGGGGGCCTGGACGCAGTATTTT	CASSQQSGTSGGAWTQYF
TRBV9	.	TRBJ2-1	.	TGTGCCAGCAGCGTACGAGCGTACAATGAGCAGTTCTTC	CASSVRAYNEQFF
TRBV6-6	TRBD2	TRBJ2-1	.	TGTGCCAGCAGTTTTCTAGCGGGGGTATACAATGAGCAGTTCTTC	CASSFLAGVYNEQFF
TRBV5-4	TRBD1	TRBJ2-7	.	TGTGCCAGCAGCACCCGGACAGGGGTGGGAGAGCAGTACTTC	CASSTRTGVGEQYF
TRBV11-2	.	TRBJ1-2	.	TGTGCCAGCAGTCGATTCGGACAGCCGGGGGGCTACACCTTC	CASSRFGQPGGYTF
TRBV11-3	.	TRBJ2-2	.	TGTGCCAGCAGTACCCCCTGGGACATTATGCCGGGGACCGGGGAGCTGTTTTTT	CASSTPWDIMPGTGELFF
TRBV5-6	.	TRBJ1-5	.	TGTGCCAGCAGCCAGGGAATCAGCAATCAGCCCCAGCATTTT	CASSQGISNQPQHF
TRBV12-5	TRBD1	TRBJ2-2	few	TGTGCTAGTGGATTCGACAGGGGACTTACCGGGGAGCTGTTTTTT	CASGFDRGLTGELFF
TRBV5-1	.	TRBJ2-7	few	TGCGCCAGCAGCTTGGGAGCCAGGGGACCTTCCTACGAGCAGTACTTC	CASSLGARGPSYEQYF
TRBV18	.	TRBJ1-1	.	TGTGCCAGCTCACCCAGCGGGGGCACTGAAGCTTTCTTT	CASSPSGGTEAFF
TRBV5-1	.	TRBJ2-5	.	TGCGCCAGCAGCTTGGGGGGGCGAGAGACCCAGTACTTC	CASSLGGRETQYF
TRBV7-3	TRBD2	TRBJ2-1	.	TGTGCCAGCAGCCTAGCGGGGGGAGGAAATGAGCAGTTCTTC	CASSLAGGGNEQFF
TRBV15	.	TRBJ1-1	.	TGTGCCACCAGCAGAAATCTCGGGGACACTGAAGCTTTCTTT	CATSRNLGDTEAFF
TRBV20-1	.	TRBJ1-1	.	TGCAGTGCTAGAACTTTACTCGATGCTTTCTTT	CSARTLLDAFF
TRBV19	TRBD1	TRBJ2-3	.	TGTGCCAGTACCCTAGGGGGCTCCGCCACAACGCAGTATTTT	CASTLGGSATTQYF
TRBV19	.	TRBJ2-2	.	TGTGCCAGTAGTCTAGCTCAGGGTACCGGGGAGCTGTTTTTT	CASSLAQGTGELFF
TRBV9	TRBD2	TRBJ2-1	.	TGTGCCAGCAGCCTAGAAGGGGCGGGGGGATTCAATGAGCAGTTCTTC	CASSLEGAGGFNEQFF
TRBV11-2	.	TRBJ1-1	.	TGTGCCAGCAGCTTAGATCGGGTCTGGCAGACTGAAGCTTTCTTT	CASSLDRVWQTEAFF
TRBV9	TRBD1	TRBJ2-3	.	TGTGCCAGCAGCAGGGGGACAGCGACTAGCACAGATACGCAGTATTTT	CASSRGTATSTDTQYF
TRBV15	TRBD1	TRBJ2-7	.	TGTGCCACCAGGGAGGTGGGGACAGGGTACGAGCAGTACTTC	CATREVGTGYEQYF
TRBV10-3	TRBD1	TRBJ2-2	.	TGTGCCATCAGCAAGGGACAGGGGTTAACCGGGGAGCTGTTTTTT	CAISKGQGLTGELFF
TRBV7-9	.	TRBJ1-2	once	TGTGCCAGCAGCTTAGACCTATATGGCTACACCTTC	CASSLDLYGYTF
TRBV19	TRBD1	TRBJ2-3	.	TGTGCCAGTAGTATAGGTGGGACAGGGGTCATGAATACGCAGTATTTT	CASSIGGTGVMNTQYF
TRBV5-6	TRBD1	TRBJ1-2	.	TGTGCCAGCAGCTCAACGGGACAGCTCTATGGCTACACCTTC	CASSSTGQLYGYTF
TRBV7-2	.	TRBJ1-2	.	TGTGCCAGCAGCTTAGAAGTCAGAATCTATGGCTACACCTTC	CASSLEVRIYGYTF
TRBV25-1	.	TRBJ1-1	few	TGTGCCAGCCTCCGGGGACAAATAACTCATTTT	CASLRGQITHF
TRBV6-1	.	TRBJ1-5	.	TGTGCCAGCAGTGAAGGAGGGAATCAGCCCCAGCATTTT	CASSEGGNQPQHF
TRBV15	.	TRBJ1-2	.	TGTGCCACCGCACAGTCAAACTATGGCTACACCTTC	CATAQSNYGYTF
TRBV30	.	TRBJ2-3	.	TGTGCCTGGAGTGTAGGGCAGGGGCTCACAGATACGCAGTATTTT	CAWSVGQGLTDTQYF
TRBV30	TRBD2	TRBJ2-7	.	TGTGCCTGGGCTAAAGCGGGGACTGGCTCCTACGAGCAGTACTTC	CAWAKAGTGSYEQYF
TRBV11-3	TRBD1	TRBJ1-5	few	TGTGCCAGCAGCTGGGGGGACAGGGGTACGCCCCAGCATTTT	CASSWGDRGTPQHF
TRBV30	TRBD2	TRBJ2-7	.	TGTGCCTGGAGTATATGGCGGGGGACCTACGAGCAGTACTTC	CAWSIWRGTYEQYF
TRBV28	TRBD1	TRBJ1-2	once	TGTGCCAGCAGTAAATCCGGGACAGGGGGCAATGGCTACACCTTC	CASSKSGTGGNGYTF
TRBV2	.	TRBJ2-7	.	TGTGCCAGCAGTGAACCGGGGACCTACGAGCAGTACTTC	CASSEPGTYEQYF
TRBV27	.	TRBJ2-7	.	TGTGCCAGCAGTTTATCGGGATGGGGCCCCTACGAGCAGTACTTC	CASSLSGWGPYEQYF
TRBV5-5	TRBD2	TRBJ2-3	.	TGTGCCAGCAGCTTGGTGGGTAGCGGGGGGCCTAGCACAGATACGCAGTATTTT	CASSLVGSGGPSTDTQYF
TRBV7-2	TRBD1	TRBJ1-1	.	TGTGCCAGCACCCCCCGAAGGACAGGGGGGTCTGAAGCTTTCTTT	CASTPRRTGGSEAFF
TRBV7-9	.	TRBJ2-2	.	TGTGCCAGCAGCGTGGGACTCTCCGGGGAGCTGTTTTTT	CASSVGLSGELFF
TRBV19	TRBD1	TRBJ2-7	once	TGTGCCAGTAGTACTGGGACAGGGGGGTACTACGAGCAGTACTTC	CASSTGTGGYYEQYF
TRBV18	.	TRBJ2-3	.	TGTGCCAGCTCACCCCCAGGGGCGGGGGGCACAGATACGCAGTATTTT	CASSPPGAGGTDTQYF
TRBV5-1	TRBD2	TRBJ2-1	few	TGCGCCAGCAGCACTGGGACTAGCGGGATCCGGGAGTTCTTC	CASSTGTSGIREFF
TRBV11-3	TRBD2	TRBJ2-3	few	TGTGCCAGCAGCCCTCGACTAGCGGGGGGGTCAGATACGCAGTATTTT	CASSPRLAGGSDTQYF
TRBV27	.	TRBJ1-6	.	TGTGCCAGCAGTGGGGAGAGGGCCCCTAATTCACCCCTCCACTTT	CASSGERAPNSPLHF